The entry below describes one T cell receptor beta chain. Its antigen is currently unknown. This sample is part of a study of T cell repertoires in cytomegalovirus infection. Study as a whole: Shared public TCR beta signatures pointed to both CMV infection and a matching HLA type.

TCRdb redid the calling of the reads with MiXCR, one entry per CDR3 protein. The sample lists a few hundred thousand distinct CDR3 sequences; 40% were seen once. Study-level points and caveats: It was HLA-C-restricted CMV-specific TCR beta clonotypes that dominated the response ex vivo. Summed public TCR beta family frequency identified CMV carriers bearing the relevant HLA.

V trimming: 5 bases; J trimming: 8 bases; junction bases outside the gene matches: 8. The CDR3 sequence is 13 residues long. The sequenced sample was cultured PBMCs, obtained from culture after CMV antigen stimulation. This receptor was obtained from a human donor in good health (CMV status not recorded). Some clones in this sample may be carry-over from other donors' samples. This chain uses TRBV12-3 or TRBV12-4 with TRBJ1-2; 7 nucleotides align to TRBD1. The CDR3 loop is CASSQTGTHGYTF. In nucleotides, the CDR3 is TGTGCCAGCAGTCAGACAGGGACGCACGGCTACACCTTC.